This T cell receptor beta chain was obtained from a study of human T cells and chemical hapten exposure. Across the study: Variation in per-sample TCR yields came mainly from small pooled library volume differences. Study-wide results and limits: Versus controls, expanded TCRs had significantly more large CDR3 similarity clusters.

This clonotype was found a few times. Antigen unknown. TCRdb passed the RACE reads through MiXCR, listing each CDR3 protein once. The table has around 330,000 distinct CDR3 sequences, approximately 5.8% seen once. The germline V gene encodes CDR1 SGHNT and CDR2 YENEEA. This CDR3 spans 14 amino acids. With 4 bases removed from V and 8 bases from J, the gap between germline ends came to 14 bases. Regarding time point: pre-sensitization, week 0. Sample treatment: therapeutic diphenylcyclopropenone sensitization with weekly scalp DPC. V is TRBV11-3 and J is TRBJ2-2; D might be TRBD1 (6 bases). Here the sequenced sample was whole blood, taken in connection with sensitization to the hapten diphenylcyclopropenone (DPC). The sequence derives from a young woman with alopecia areata. Some clones in this sample may be carry-over from other donors' samples. The CDR3: CASSSPDRAGELFF. In DNA, the CDR3 is TGTGCCAGCAGCTCACCGGACAGAGCGGGGGAGCTGTTTTTT.